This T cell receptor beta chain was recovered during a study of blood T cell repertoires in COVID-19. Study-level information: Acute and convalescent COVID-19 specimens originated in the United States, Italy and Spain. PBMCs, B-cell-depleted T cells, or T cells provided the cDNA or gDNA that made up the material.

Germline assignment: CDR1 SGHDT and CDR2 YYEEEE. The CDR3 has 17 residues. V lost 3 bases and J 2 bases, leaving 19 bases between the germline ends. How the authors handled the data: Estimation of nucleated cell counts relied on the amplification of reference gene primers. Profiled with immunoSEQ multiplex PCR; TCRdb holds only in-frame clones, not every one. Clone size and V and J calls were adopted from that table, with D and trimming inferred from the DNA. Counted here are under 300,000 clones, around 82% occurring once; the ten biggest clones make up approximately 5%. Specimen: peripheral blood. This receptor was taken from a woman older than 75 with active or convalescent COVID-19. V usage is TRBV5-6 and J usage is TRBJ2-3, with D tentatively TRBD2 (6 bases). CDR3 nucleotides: TGTGCCAGCAGCTCTATGATCGAGGGCGGGACCACAGATACGCAGTATTTT. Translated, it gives CASSSMIEGGTTDTQYF.